The 18 T cell receptor beta chains listed next were all sequenced from one sample in a study of spatial heterogeneity in lung cancer. Time point meaning: sample taken at primary tumor resection. The study sequenced unsorted whole RNA from tumor, nontumor lung or frozen PBMC. TCRdb ran MiXCR on the 5' RACE reads and lists one entry per CDR3 protein. The repertoire holds a few thousand distinct CDR3 sequences, with less than 70% as singletons. This material consisted of PBMCs, taken at surgery. The receptors were sampled from a female donor with early-stage non-small cell lung cancer.

This clonotype has just a few counts. A library made for alpha chains picked up this beta chain off target, so its size means little. The chain has TRBV3-1 and TRBJ1-5; maybe TRBD1 (6 bases). Germline V lookup: CDR1 LGHDT, CDR2 YNNKEL (reference sequence). Trimming removed 4 bases at V and 5 bases at J, with 12 bases between. The CDR3 runs to 14 residues. The CDR3 loop is CASSPAAGDQPQHF. The CDR3 DNA reads TGTGCCAGCAGCCCGGCCGCAGGGGATCAGCCCCAGCATTTT.

For this clonotype: This beta chain is a stray read from a library made for alpha chains; its abundance is not meaningful. The chain uses TRBV28 and TRBJ2-3; D is tentatively TRBD1 or TRBD2 (6 bases each). CDR3 length equals 15 residues. V was trimmed by 2 bases and J by 4 bases, leaving 13 bases between them. The germline gives CDR1 MDHEN, CDR2 SYDVKM. The CDR3 nucleotides are TGTGCCAGCAGTTTACGGGGGCAGGGGCCAGATACGCAGTATTTT. Protein sequence: CASSLRGQGPDTQYF.

As regards this clonotype: The library was prepared for alpha chains; this beta chain is a stray read, so its frequency means little. The chain carries TRBV29-1 and TRBJ2-1, with D uncertain. The CDR3 has 13 amino acids. The germline gives CDR1 SQVTM, CDR2 ANQGSEA. Trimming stripped 4 bases from V and 4 bases from J, with 11 bases between. This CDR3 is CSVASAFYNEQFF. CDR3 nucleotide sequence: TGCAGCGTTGCCTCCGCTTTTTACAATGAGCAGTTCTTC.

In the case of this clonotype: The junction departs from the called germline gene at one end, perhaps through a read error. The library was built for alpha chains, so this beta chain is an off-target read and its size means little. This sequence joins TRBV20-1 and TRBJ2-2; the D gene could be TRBD1 or TRBD2 (5 bases each). The CDR3 is made up of 15 amino acids. CDR1 is DFQATT and CDR2 is SNEGSKA in the germline V gene (reference sequence). The CDR3 coding sequence is TGCAGTGCTGGAGAATCGGGACGGGACACCGGGGAGCTGTTTTTT. Translating it yields CSAGESGRDTGELFF.

Regarding this clonotype: This beta chain is a stray read from a library made for alpha chains; its abundance is not meaningful. The chain's CDR3 is CASSSPLRTDTQYF. CDR3 DNA sequence: TGTGCCAGCAGCTCGCCTTTGCGAACAGATACGCAGTATTTT. The rearrangement uses TRBV7-9 and TRBJ2-3; D ambiguous. This CDR3 has 14 residues. The V gene's germline CDR1 is SEHNR and CDR2 FQNEAQ (reference sequence). Between the trimmed V and J ends, which lost 4 bases and 3 bases, there was a span of 11 bases. Full variable domain (remainder filled in from reference TRBV7-9 and TRBJ2-3): DTGVSQNPRHKITKRGQNVTFRCDPISEHNRLYWYRQTLGQGPEFLTYFQNEAQLEKSRLLSDRFSAERPKGSFSTLEIQRTEQGDSAMYLCASSSPLRTDTQYFGPGTRLTVL.

Concerning this clonotype itself: As an off-target read in a library built for alpha chains, this beta chain has a frequency of little significance. The chain employs TRBV20-1 and TRBJ2-1; 14 nucleotides align to TRBD2. The CDR3 length is 14 residues. Germline CDR1 is DFQATT and CDR2 is SNEGSKA (reference sequence). Germline trimming cut 6 bases from V and 6 bases from J; bases unmatched to any gene: 4. In nucleotides, the CDR3 is TGCAGTGCCCCCGGGACTAGCGGGAGCAATGAGCAGTTCTTC. Its protein is CSAPGTSGSNEQFF.

Turning to this clonotype: Since it is a stray read in a library aimed at alpha chains, this beta chain has a size that is not meaningful. This sequence joins TRBV4-3 and TRBJ2-3; D gene unclear. Germline V gene data show CDR1 as LGHNA and CDR2 as YSLEER. The CDR3 contains 12 residues. V dropped 4 bases and J dropped 4 bases, with 6 bases sitting between them. The CDR3 bases are TGCGCCAGCAGCCCAAACGCAGATACGCAGTATTTT. This encodes CASSPNADTQYF.

With regard to this clonotype: For a library built for alpha chains, this beta chain is a stray read; little rests on its size. The chain employs TRBV7-3 and TRBJ2-1; 7 positions agree with TRBD2. V gave up 5 bases and J gave up 9 bases; unmatched junction bases: 7. This CDR3 comprises 13 residues. Germline loops: CDR1 SGHTA, CDR2 FQGTGA. The CDR3 nucleotides are TGTGCCAGCAGCCTAAGACTAGCTGGTGAGCAGTTCTTC. Translation gives CASSLRLAGEQFF.

A remark on this clonotype: Because the library targeted alpha chains, this beta chain is an off-target read whose size means little. V gene TRBV7-8 combines with J gene TRBJ2-6; D unresolved. CDR3 length: 12 amino acids. The germline gives CDR1 SGHVS, CDR2 FQNEAQ. Trimming shortened V by 4 bases and J by 2 bases, and 0 bases separated the two germline ends. The CDR3 sequence: CASSSGANVLTF. CDR3 DNA sequence: TGTGCCAGCAGCTCTGGGGCCAACGTCCTGACTTTC.

This clonotype was counted a few times. Within a library made for alpha chains, this beta chain is off target, and its count is uninformative. The chain employs TRBV19 and TRBJ2-7; 7 bases match TRBD1. The germline CDR1 and CDR2 sequences are LNHDA and SQIVND (reference sequence). CDR3 size: 17 residues. Losses at the gene ends were 1 base for V and 1 base for J; bases not matched to a gene: 10. CDR3 sequence reads: CASSIVGRDRGSYEQYF. The CDR3 DNA sequence: TGTGCCAGTAGTATAGTAGGAAGGGACAGAGGATCCTACGAGCAGTACTTC. The full variable domain, in which reference TRBV19 and TRBJ2-7 provide the parts outside the CDR3, is DGGITQSPKYLFRKEGQNVTLSCEQNLNHDAMYWYRQDPGQGLRLIYYSQIVNDFQKGDIAEGYSVSREKKESFPLTVTSAQKNPTAFYLCASSIVGRDRGSYEQYFGPGTRLTVT.

In regard to this clonotype: This beta chain slipped into a library made for alpha chains as a stray read, so its size is not meaningful. The chain carries TRBV12-3 or TRBV12-4 and TRBJ2-7, with D possibly matching TRBD2 (7 bases). Trimming removed 3 bases from V and 6 bases from J, with 15 bases in between. The CDR3 sequence is 14 residues long. Here the CDR3 reads CASSFGGGRGEQYV. The CDR3 coding sequence is TGTGCCAGCAGTTTCGGCGGGGGCCGGGGCGAGCAGTACGTC.

The sample holds a few counts of this clonotype. Within a library made for alpha chains, this beta chain is off target, and its count is uninformative. This chain joins TRBV4-3 and TRBJ1-2; D is undetermined. The CDR3 runs to 14 residues. Germline V gene data show CDR1 as LGHNA and CDR2 as YSLEER. The V end was cut by 0 bases, the J end by 4 bases, with 9 bases between. CDR3 sequence reads: CASSQDQTAYGYTF. The CDR3 DNA sequence: TGCGCCAGCAGCCAAGATCAAACTGCCTATGGCTACACCTTC.

In regard to this clonotype: The library was built for alpha chains, so this beta chain is an off-target read and its size means little. The rearrangement joins TRBV3-1 to TRBJ2-3, with D maybe TRBD1 (5 bases). The germline V gene has CDR1 LGHDT and CDR2 YNNKEL (reference sequence). The V end was cut by 5 bases, the J end by 10 bases, with 13 bases between. The CDR3 contains 12 residues. The CDR3: CASSVRRDSQYF. The CDR3 nucleotides are TGTGCCAGCAGCGTCCGCAGGGATTCGCAGTATTTT.

This clonotype has just a few counts. As an off-target read in a library built for alpha chains, this beta chain has a frequency of little significance. The chain links TRBV11-2 to TRBJ2-1, with 10 bases lining up with TRBD2. The length of the CDR3 is 14 residues. V lost 4 bases to trimming and J lost 9 bases; unmatched junction nucleotides: 6. Germline lookup yields CDR1 SGHAT and CDR2 FQNNGV. The CDR3 DNA is TGTGCCAGCAGCTCACTAGCGGGATTTGGTGAGCAGTTCTTC. This translates into CASSSLAGFGEQFF. Combining the CDR3 with reference TRBV11-2 and TRBJ2-1 gives the whole variable domain EAGVAQSPRYKIIEKRQSVAFWCNPISGHATLYWYQQILGQGPKLLIQFQNNGVVDDSQLPKDRFSAERLKGVDSTLKIQPAKLEDSAVYLCASSSLAGFGEQFFGPGTRLTVL.

In the case of this clonotype: The size of this beta chain means little, since it is a stray read in a library made for alpha chains. This rearrangement joins TRBV7-9 to TRBJ2-7, with D uncertain. The V gene's germline CDR1 is SEHNR and CDR2 FQNEAQ (reference sequence). This CDR3 has 12 amino acids. V was clipped by 6 bases and J by 2 bases, with 8 bases between them. This CDR3 is CASSPTAYEQYF. As DNA, the CDR3 is TGTGCCAGCAGTCCCACCGCCTACGAGCAGTACTTC. The full variable domain, rest sourced from reference TRBV7-9 and TRBJ2-7, is DTGVSQNPRHKITKRGQNVTFRCDPISEHNRLYWYRQTLGQGPEFLTYFQNEAQLEKSRLLSDRFSAERPKGSFSTLEIQRTEQGDSAMYLCASSPTAYEQYFGPGTRLTVT.

This clonotype was detected once. The library was built for alpha chains, so this beta chain is an off-target read and its size means little. The CDR3 nucleotides read TGCGCCAGCAGCCAATTCGGTGCGGGAGACGATAGCTCCTACAATGAGCAGTTCTTC. This sequence encodes CASSQFGAGDDSSYNEQFF. This chain links TRBV4-3 with TRBJ2-1; 7 bases agree with TRBD2. The CDR3 consists of 19 residues. The V segment lost 2 bases and the J segment 0 bases; nucleotides outside the gene matches: 13. Germline CDR1 reads LGHNA; CDR2 reads YSLEER.

As regards this clonotype: Because this beta chain is a stray read in a library intended to capture alpha chains, its abundance should not be given much weight. CDR3 in DNA: TGTGCCACCAGTGATTTGGGGTTGCAGTACTTC. Translation gives CATSDLGLQYF. The chain recombines TRBV24-1 with TRBJ2-7; unclear D gene. The germline V gene encodes CDR1 KGHDR and CDR2 SFDVKD. With 0 bases removed from V and 9 bases from J, the gap between germline ends came to 5 bases. The CDR3 extends over 11 amino acids.

This clonotype turned up a few times. This beta chain is a stray read from a library made for alpha chains; its abundance is not meaningful. V usage is TRBV3-1 and J usage is TRBJ2-4; unclear D gene. The CDR3 is made up of 14 amino acids. Trimming shortened V by 1 base and J by 9 bases, and 13 bases separated the two germline ends. Germline V gene sequence: CDR1 LGHDT, CDR2 YNNKEL (reference sequence). The CDR3 sequence: CASSQALGSAIQYF. CDR3 sequence (DNA): TGTGCCAGCAGCCAAGCGCTAGGGTCGGCCATTCAGTACTTC.